These T cell receptor beta chains were read from a single sample in a study of identical twins. One entry per CDR3 protein, called by TCRdb with MiXCR from the 5' RACE reads. The sample shows 400,000 to 650,000 distinct CDR3 sequences, roughly 21% of them seen only once. This sample also appeared in a second study, on T cells expressing NK-cell markers.

The sample taken for sequencing was CD4+ T cells sorted from blood. The receptors come from a woman younger than 35 in good health. Each CDR3 is given with its conserved first and last residue. A D gene is named only where the DNA matches it firmly. The listing skips clone size in some rows; elsewhere it reads once, few, many or a size class.

TRBD2,TRBJ2-1,TRBV7-2,few,CASSRPTSGSPREQFF,TGTGCCAGCAGCCGCCCTACTAGCGGGAGTCCCCGCGAGCAGTTCTTC
TRBD1,TRBJ1-2,TRBV6-2/TRBV6-3,.,CASVSRTGNGYTF,TGTGCCAGCGTGTCGAGGACAGGGAATGGCTACACCTTC
TRBD1,TRBJ2-3,TRBV7-9,.,CASSLAHRGQQYF,TGTGCCAGCAGCTTAGCGCATAGGGGGCAGCAGTATTTT
TRBD2,TRBJ2-5,TRBV7-2,many,CASSHGAGGLQETQYF,TGTGCCAGCAGCCACGGAGCGGGAGGCCTACAAGAGACCCAGTACTTC
.,TRBJ2-3,TRBV11-2,few,CASSLGFGAGVTDTQYF,TGTGCCAGCAGCTTAGGTTTCGGTGCAGGAGTCACAGATACGCAGTATTTT
.,TRBJ2-1,TRBV12-3/TRBV12-4,few,CASSLVDMSSPEQFF,TGTGCCAGCAGTTTAGTGGACATGTCTTCTCCTGAGCAGTTCTTC
TRBD1,TRBJ2-7,TRBV12-3/TRBV12-4,.,CASSLTGSGEQYF,TGTGCCAGCAGTTTGACAGGGTCGGGCGAGCAGTACTTC
TRBD1,TRBJ2-7,TRBV5-1,.,CASGVDRGYEQYF,TGCGCCAGCGGGGTGGACAGGGGCTACGAGCAGTACTTC
.,TRBJ1-1,TRBV29-1,few,CSVFGTEAFF,TGCAGCGTTTTCGGAACTGAAGCTTTCTTT
.,TRBJ2-1,TRBV5-1,.,CASSLASTLNEQFF,TGCGCCAGCAGCTTGGCCAGTACTCTCAATGAGCAGTTCTTC
TRBD1,TRBJ2-1,TRBV6-1,few,CASSWTGNNEQFF,TGTGCCAGCTCGTGGACAGGGAACAATGAGCAGTTCTTC
.,TRBJ2-5,TRBV19,.,CASSILWRGQDQETQYF,TGTGCCAGTAGTATACTCTGGCGGGGGCAAGATCAAGAGACCCAGTACTTC
TRBD2,TRBJ2-1,TRBV5-1,.,CASSLARLAGYNEQFF,TGCGCCAGCAGCTTGGCCCGGCTAGCGGGGTACAATGAGCAGTTCTTC
.,TRBJ2-5,TRBV29-1,many,CSVAETTRETQYF,TGCAGCGTTGCGGAGACTACGCGTGAGACCCAGTACTTC
.,TRBJ2-1,TRBV29-1,.,CSVGDNGEQFF,TGCAGCGTGGGTGACAACGGGGAGCAGTTCTTC
.,TRBJ2-3,TRBV5-1,few,CASSLGRPEDTQYF,TGCGCCAGCAGCTTAGGTCGGCCCGAAGATACGCAGTATTTT
TRBD2,TRBJ2-1,TRBV12-3/TRBV12-4,few,CASRLAGAGADNEQFF,TGTGCCAGCAGGCTAGCGGGGGCGGGGGCCGACAATGAGCAGTTCTTC
.,TRBJ2-1,TRBV5-1,many,CASSRDGVVKGNEQFF,TGCGCCAGCAGCAGAGACGGAGTAGTAAAGGGGAATGAGCAGTTCTTC
.,TRBJ2-3,TRBV15,few,CATSRAAGDTQYF,TGTGCCACCAGCAGAGCGGCCGGGGATACGCAGTATTTT
TRBD1,TRBJ1-5,TRBV7-2,many,CASSATGDQPQHF,TGTGCCAGCAGCGCTACAGGGGATCAGCCCCAGCATTTT
.,TRBJ2-3,TRBV7-9,.,CASSPIGGAYGTQYF,TGTGCCAGCAGCCCCATAGGGGGGGCCTACGGTACGCAGTATTTT
.,TRBJ1-2,TRBV6-1,.,CASRRDAGGGYGYTF,TGTGCCAGCAGACGCGACGCGGGGGGCGGATATGGCTACACCTTC
.,TRBJ2-7,TRBV7-2,few,CASSLALTSGYEQYF,TGTGCCAGCAGCTTAGCGCTGACTAGTGGCTACGAGCAGTACTTC
.,TRBJ2-2,TRBV20-1,few,CSASPLLNTGELFF,TGCAGTGCTAGCCCCTTGTTAAACACCGGGGAGCTGTTTTTT
TRBD2,TRBJ2-1,TRBV7-2,many,CASSLAGTSYVNEQFF,TGTGCCAGCAGCTTAGCCGGGACTAGCTACGTCAATGAGCAGTTCTTC
TRBD1,TRBJ1-6,TRBV6-2/TRBV6-3,.,CASADSDRGHSPLHF,TGTGCCAGCGCAGACTCCGACAGGGGACATTCACCCCTCCACTTT
.,TRBJ2-2,TRBV3-1,.,CASSQDPRGRAGELFF,TGTGCCAGCAGCCAAGACCCTAGGGGCCGTGCCGGGGAGCTGTTTTTT
TRBD2,TRBJ2-5,TRBV11-2,.,CASSTPGRGLAGGPKTQYF,TGTGCCAGCAGCACACCCGGACGGGGACTAGCGGGAGGGCCAAAGACCCAGTACTTC
TRBD2,TRBJ2-3,TRBV7-9,.,CASSLRTSEDTQYF,TGTGCCAGCAGCTTAAGGACTAGCGAAGATACGCAGTATTTT
.,TRBJ1-1,TRBV3-1,few,CASSQRVVDTEAFF,TGTGCCAGCAGCCAGAGGGTAGTGGACACTGAAGCTTTCTTT
.,TRBJ1-5,TRBV20-1,many,CSAAGLRNQPQHF,TGCAGTGCCGCCGGGCTACGCAATCAGCCCCAGCATTTT
.,TRBJ2-1,TRBV7-3,once,CASSLTGERFNEQFF,TGTGCCAGCAGCTTAACGGGGGAAAGGTTCAATGAGCAGTTCTTC
.,TRBJ2-7,TRBV29-1,.,CSVIVTGYEQYF,TGCAGCGTTATTGTGACAGGCTACGAGCAGTACTTC
.,TRBJ2-5,TRBV5-4,.,CASSLDVGGPWTQYF,TGTGCCAGCAGCTTGGATGTGGGGGGGCCATGGACCCAGTACTTC
TRBD2,TRBJ2-5,TRBV12-3/TRBV12-4,.,CASSPLASGRETQYF,TGTGCCAGCAGCCCCCTGGCTAGCGGCAGAGAGACCCAGTACTTC
.,TRBJ1-2,TRBV7-9,few,CASSTGPTKFF,TGTGCCAGCAGCACCGGGCCCACGAAGTTCTTC
.,TRBJ2-4,TRBV25-1,few,CASTLEGTKNIQYF,TGTGCCAGCACCTTAGAGGGGACCAAAAACATTCAGTACTTC
.,TRBJ1-2,TRBV20-1,.,CSASGPAGDGNYGYTF,TGCAGTGCTAGCGGCCCCGCAGGGGACGGAAACTATGGCTACACCTTC
.,TRBJ2-2,TRBV18,.,CASPSTGRSTGELFF,TGTGCCAGCCCTTCTACGGGTCGATCCACCGGGGAGCTGTTTTTT
.,TRBJ2-7,TRBV18,.,CASSPGVQEQYF,TGTGCCAGCTCACCAGGGGTCCAGGAGCAGTACTTC
TRBD1,TRBJ2-7,TRBV7-9,few,CASSLGQGIYEQYF,TGTGCCAGCAGCTTGGGACAGGGGATCTACGAGCAGTACTTC
TRBD1,TRBJ2-5,TRBV5-1,many,CASSLGTGGETQYF,TGTGCCAGCAGTTTGGGGACAGGGGGAGAGACCCAGTACTTC
.,TRBJ2-7,TRBV20-1,.,CSARSYLASSYEQYF,TGCAGTGCTAGGAGCTACCTAGCCAGCTCCTACGAGCAGTACTTC
.,TRBJ2-2,TRBV5-5,.,CASSLETQNTGELFF,TGTGCCAGCAGCTTAGAGACACAGAACACCGGGGAGCTGTTTTTT
.,TRBJ2-2,TRBV25-1,once,CASSPRTGTEELFF,TGTGCCAGCAGTCCAAGGACGGGCACCGAGGAGCTGTTTTTT
TRBD1,TRBJ2-7,TRBV20-1,many,CSARRTGGHEQYF,TGCAGTGCTCGCCGGACAGGGGGCCACGAGCAGTACTTC
.,TRBJ1-4,TRBV3-1,many,CASSHYQLLNEKLFF,TGTGCCAGCAGCCATTATCAGCTCCTTAATGAAAAACTGTTTTTT
.,TRBJ1-2,TRBV12-3/TRBV12-4,many,CASSSQEYGYTF,TGTGCCAGCAGTAGTCAGGAGTATGGCTACACCTTC
.,TRBJ2-3,TRBV20-1,.,CSVPVLGLATDTQYF,TGCAGTGTTCCAGTGCTGGGACTGGCGACAGATACGCAGTATTTT
.,TRBJ1-2,TRBV25-1,.,CASLRGAGYGYTF,TGTGCCAGCCTCAGAGGAGCCGGCTATGGCTACACCTTC
TRBD1,TRBJ1-1,TRBV10-3,.,CAISLQGWTEAFF,TGTGCCATCAGCTTACAGGGGTGGACTGAAGCTTTCTTT
.,TRBJ1-1,TRBV5-1,.,CASSLIGRPGYTEAFF,TGCGCCAGCAGCCTAATTGGACGGCCGGGGTACACTGAAGCTTTCTTT
TRBD1,TRBJ1-1,TRBV20-1,many,CSASDRVTEAFF,TGCAGTGCTAGCGACAGGGTCACTGAAGCTTTCTTT
.,TRBJ1-1,TRBV29-1,many,CSVIDSLITEAFF,TGCAGCGTTATAGACAGCCTCATCACTGAAGCTTTCTTT
.,TRBJ2-3,TRBV20-1,many,CSAKMSTDTQYF,TGCAGTGCCAAAATGAGCACAGATACGCAGTATTTT
.,TRBJ2-7,TRBV5-1,many,CASSFNSYEQYF,TGCGCCAGCAGCTTCAACTCCTACGAGCAGTACTTC